This T cell receptor (beta chain) was profiled in a study of T-cell reconstitution after alpha-beta-depleted transplantation in children. Study conclusions and caveats: The main origin of T-cell counts and diversity one year after transplant was newly produced T cells. Several hundred expanded graft clones reportedly supplied alpha-beta T cells about two months after transplant.

The authors prepared the TCRbeta library with unique molecular identifiers. TCRdb re-analysed the PCR reads in MiXCR, keeping a single row per CDR3 protein. The data hold fewer than 550,000 distinct CDR3 sequences, with approximately 10% observed a single time. With regard to this clonotype: Its antigen is as yet unknown.

This receptor was identified in a female patient between 2 and 15 years old who had a stem cell transplant for aplastic anemia, so the T cells may come from the graft donor. The input for sequencing was PBMCs, mostly from graft donor cells, taken 180 days after TCRalphabeta/CD19-depleted stem cell transplant.

CDR3 amino acids: CATSEHGSTDTQYF. CDR3 coding DNA: TGTGCCACCAGTGAGCATGGAAGCACAGATACGCAGTATTTT. This chain connects TRBV24-1 to TRBJ2-3, with D uncertain. CDR1 KGHDR and CDR2 SFDVKD come from the germline V gene. With 4 bases removed from V and 0 bases from J, the gap between germline ends came to 7 bases. This CDR3 spans 14 amino acids.